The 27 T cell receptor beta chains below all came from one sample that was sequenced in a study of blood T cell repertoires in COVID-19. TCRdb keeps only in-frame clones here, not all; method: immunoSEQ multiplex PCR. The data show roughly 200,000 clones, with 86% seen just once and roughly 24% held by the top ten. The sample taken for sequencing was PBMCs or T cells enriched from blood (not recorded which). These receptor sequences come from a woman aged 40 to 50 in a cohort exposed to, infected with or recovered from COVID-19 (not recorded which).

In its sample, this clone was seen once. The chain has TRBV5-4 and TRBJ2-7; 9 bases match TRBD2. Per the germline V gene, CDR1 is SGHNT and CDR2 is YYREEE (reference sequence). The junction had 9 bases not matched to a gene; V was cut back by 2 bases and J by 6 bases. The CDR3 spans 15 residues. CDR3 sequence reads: CASSFEWREGSEQYF. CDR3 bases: TGTGCCAGCAGCTTCGAGTGGCGGGAGGGCTCCGAGCAGTACTTC. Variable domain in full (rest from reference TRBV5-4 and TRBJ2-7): ETGVTQSPTHLIKTRGQQVTLRCSSQSGHNTVSWYQQALGQGPQFIFQYYREEENGRGNFPPRFSGLQFPNYSSELNVNALELDDSALYLCASSFEWREGSEQYFGPGTRLTVT.

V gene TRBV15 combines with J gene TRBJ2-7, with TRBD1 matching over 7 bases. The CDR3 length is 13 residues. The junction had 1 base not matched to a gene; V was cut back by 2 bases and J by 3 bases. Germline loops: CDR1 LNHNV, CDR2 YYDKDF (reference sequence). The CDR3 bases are TGTGCCACCAGCAGAAGGACAGGCTACGAGCAGTACTTC. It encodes CATSRRTGYEQYF.

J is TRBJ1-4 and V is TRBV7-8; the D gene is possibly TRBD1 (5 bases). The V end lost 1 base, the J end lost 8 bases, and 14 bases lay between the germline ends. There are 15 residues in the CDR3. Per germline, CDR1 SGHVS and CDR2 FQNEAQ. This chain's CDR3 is CASSLEGGEGEKLFF. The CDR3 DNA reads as TGTGCCAGCAGCTTAGAGGGAGGGGAGGGAGAAAAACTGTTTTTT.

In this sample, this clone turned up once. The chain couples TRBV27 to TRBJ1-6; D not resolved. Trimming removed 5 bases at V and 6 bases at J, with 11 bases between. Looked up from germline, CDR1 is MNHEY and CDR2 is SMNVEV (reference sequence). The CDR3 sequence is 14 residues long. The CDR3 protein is CASSTTGPNSPLHF. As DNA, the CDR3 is TGTGCCAGCAGTACCACGGGTCCTAATTCACCCCTCCACTTT.

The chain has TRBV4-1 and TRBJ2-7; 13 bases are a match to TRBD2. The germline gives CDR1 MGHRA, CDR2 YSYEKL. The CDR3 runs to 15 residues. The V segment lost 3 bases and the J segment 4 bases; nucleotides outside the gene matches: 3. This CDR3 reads CASSHMGLAGYEQYF. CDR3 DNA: TGCGCCAGCAGCCACATGGGACTAGCGGGATACGAGCAGTACTTC.

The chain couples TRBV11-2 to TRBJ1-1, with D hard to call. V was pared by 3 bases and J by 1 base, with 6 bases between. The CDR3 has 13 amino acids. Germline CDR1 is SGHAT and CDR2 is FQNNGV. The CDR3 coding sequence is TGTGCCAGCAGCTTGCTAGAGAACACTGAAGCTTTCTTT. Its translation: CASSLLENTEAFF.

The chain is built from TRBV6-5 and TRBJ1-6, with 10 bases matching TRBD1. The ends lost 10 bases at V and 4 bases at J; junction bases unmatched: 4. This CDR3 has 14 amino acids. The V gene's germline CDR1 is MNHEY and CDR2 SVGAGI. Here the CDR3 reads CATMDRGYNSPLHF. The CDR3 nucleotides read TGTGCCACCATGGACAGGGGGTATAATTCACCCCTCCACTTT.

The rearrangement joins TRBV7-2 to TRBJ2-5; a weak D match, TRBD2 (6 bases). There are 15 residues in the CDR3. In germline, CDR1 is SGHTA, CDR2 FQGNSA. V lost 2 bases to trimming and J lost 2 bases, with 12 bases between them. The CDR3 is CASSLTAGRQETQYF. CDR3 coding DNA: TGTGCCAGCAGCTTAACGGCGGGACGACAAGAGACCCAGTACTTC.

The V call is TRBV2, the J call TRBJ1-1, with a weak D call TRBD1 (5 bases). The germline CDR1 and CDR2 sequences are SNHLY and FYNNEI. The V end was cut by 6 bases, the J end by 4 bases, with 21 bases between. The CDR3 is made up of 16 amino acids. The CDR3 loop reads CASSLTAGWMITEAFF. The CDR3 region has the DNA TGTGCCAGCAGCTTGACGGCAGGGTGGATGATCACTGAAGCTTTCTTT. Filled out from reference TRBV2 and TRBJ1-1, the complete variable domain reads EPEVTQTPSHQVTQMGQEVILRCVPISNHLYFYWYRQILGQKVEFLVSFYNNEISEKSEIFDDQFSVERPDGSNFTLKIRSTKLEDSAMYFCASSLTAGWMITEAFFGQGTRLTVV.

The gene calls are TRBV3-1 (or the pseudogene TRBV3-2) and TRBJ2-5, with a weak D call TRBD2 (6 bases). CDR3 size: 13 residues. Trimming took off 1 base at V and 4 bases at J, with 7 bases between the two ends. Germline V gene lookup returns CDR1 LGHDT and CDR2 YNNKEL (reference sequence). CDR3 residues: CASSQVGGETQYF. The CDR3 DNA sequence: TGTGCCAGCAGCCAAGTGGGAGGAGAGACCCAGTACTTC.

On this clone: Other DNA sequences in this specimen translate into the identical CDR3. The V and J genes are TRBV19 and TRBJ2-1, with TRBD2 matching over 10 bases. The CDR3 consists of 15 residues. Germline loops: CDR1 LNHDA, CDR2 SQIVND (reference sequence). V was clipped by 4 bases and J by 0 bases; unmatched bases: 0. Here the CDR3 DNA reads TGTGCCAGTAGTACTAGCGGGAGCTCCTACAATGAGCAGTTCTTC. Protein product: CASSTSGSSYNEQFF. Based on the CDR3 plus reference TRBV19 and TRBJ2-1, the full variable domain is DGGITQSPKYLFRKEGQNVTLSCEQNLNHDAMYWYRQDPGQGLRLIYYSQIVNDFQKGDIAEGYSVSREKKESFPLTVTSAQKNPTAFYLCASSTSGSSYNEQFFGPGTRLTVL.

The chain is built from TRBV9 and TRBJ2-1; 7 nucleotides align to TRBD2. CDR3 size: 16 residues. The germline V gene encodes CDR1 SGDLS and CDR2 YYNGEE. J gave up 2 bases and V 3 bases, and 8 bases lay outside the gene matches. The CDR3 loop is CASSAEIRGAYNEQFF. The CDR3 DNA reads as TGTGCCAGCAGCGCAGAAATCCGGGGGGCCTACAATGAGCAGTTCTTC. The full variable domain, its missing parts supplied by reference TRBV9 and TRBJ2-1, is DSGVTQTPKHLITATGQRVTLRCSPRSGDLSVYWYQQSLDQGLQFLIQYYNGEERAKGNILERFSAQQFPDLHSELNLSSLELGDSALYFCASSAEIRGAYNEQFFGPGTRLTVL.

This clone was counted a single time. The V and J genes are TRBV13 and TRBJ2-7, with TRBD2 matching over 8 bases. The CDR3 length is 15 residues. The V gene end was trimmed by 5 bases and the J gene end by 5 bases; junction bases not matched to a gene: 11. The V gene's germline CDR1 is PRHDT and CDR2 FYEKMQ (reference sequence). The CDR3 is CASSHLAGIGNEQYF. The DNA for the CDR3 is TGTGCCAGCAGCCATTTAGCGGGAATTGGGAACGAGCAGTACTTC.

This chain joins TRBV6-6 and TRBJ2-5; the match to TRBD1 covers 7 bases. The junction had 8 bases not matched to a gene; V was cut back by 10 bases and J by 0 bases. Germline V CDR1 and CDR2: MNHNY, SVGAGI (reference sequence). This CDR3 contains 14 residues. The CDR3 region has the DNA TGTGCCACTCGGACAGGCCTAAACCAAGAGACCCAGTACTTC. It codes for CATRTGLNQETQYF.

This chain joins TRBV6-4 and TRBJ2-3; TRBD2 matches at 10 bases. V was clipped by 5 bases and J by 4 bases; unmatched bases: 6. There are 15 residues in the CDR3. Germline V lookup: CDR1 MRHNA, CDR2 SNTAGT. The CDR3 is CASSLSGGASDTQYF. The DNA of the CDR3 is TGTGCCAGCAGTTTGAGCGGGGGGGCGTCAGATACGCAGTATTTT.

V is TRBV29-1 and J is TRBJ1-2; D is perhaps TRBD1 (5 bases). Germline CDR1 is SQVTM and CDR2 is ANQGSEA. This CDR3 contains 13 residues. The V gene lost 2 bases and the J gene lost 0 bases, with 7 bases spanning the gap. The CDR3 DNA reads TGCAGCGTTGAAACAGGAGCTAACTATGGCTACACCTTC. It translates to CSVETGANYGYTF.

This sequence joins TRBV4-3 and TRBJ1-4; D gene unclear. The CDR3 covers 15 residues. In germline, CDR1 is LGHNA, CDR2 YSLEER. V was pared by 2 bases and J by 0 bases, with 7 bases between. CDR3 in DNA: TGCGCCAGCAGCCAATCCATAGCAACTAATGAAAAACTGTTTTTT. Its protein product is CASSQSIATNEKLFF.

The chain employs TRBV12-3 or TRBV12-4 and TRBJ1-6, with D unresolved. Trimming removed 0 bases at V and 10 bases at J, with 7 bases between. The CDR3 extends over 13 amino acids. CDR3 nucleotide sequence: TGTGCCAGCAGTTTAGCGCGTCGCTCACCCCTCCACTTT. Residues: CASSLARRSPLHF.

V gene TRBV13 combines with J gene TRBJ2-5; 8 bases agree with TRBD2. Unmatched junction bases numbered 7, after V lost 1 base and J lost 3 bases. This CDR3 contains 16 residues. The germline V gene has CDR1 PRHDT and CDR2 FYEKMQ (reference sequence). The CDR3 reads CASSLVRPAGEETQYF. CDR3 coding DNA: TGTGCCAGCAGCTTAGTACGCCCAGCGGGGGAAGAGACCCAGTACTTC.

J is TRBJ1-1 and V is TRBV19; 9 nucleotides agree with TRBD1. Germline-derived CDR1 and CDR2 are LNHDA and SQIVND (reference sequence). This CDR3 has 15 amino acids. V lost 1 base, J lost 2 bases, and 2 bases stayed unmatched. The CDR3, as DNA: TGTGCCAGTAGTATAGGGACAGGGGACAACACTGAAGCTTTCTTT. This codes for CASSIGTGDNTEAFF.

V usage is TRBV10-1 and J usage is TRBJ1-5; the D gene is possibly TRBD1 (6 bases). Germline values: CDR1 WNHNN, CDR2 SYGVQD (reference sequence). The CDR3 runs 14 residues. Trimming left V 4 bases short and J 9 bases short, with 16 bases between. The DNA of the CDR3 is TGCGCCAGCAGTGGATCAGGGGATTTACGGCCCCAGCATTTT. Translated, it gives CASSGSGDLRPQHF.

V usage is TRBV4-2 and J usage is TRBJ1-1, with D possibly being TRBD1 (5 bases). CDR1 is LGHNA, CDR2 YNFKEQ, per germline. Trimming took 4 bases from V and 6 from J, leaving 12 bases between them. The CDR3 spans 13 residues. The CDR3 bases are TGTGCCAGCAGCCTAGAGGCGGGGGCTGAAGCTTTCTTT. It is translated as CASSLEAGAEAFF.

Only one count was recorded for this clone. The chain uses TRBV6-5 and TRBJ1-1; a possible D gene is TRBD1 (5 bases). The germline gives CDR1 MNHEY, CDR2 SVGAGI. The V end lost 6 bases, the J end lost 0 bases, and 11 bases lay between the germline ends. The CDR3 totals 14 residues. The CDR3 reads CASSPGLLNTEAFF. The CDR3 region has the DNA TGTGCCAGCAGCCCGGGACTTTTGAACACTGAAGCTTTCTTT.

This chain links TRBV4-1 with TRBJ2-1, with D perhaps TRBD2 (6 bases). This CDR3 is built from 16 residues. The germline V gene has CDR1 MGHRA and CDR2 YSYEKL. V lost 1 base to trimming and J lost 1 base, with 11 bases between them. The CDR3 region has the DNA TGCGCCAGCAGCCAAGGGGGCGGGGCGTCCTACAATGAGCAGTTCTTC. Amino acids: CASSQGGGASYNEQFF.

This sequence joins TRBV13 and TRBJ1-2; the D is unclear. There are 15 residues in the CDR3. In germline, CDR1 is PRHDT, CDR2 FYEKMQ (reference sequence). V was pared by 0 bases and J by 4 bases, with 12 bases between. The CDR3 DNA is TGTGCCAGCAGCTTAGGGGGCAGAACCTCCTATGGCTACACCTTC. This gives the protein CASSLGGRTSYGYTF.

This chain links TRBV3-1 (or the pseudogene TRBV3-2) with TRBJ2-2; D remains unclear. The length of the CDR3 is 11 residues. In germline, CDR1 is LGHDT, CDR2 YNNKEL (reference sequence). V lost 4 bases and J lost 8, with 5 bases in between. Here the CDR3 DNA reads TGTGCCAGCAGCCCCGGGGGGGAGCTGTTTTTT. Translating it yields CASSPGGELFF.

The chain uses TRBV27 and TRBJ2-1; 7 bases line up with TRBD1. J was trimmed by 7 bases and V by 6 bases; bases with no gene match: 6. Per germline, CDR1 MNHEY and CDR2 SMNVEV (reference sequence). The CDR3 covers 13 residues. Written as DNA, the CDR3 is TGTGCCAGCAGCTGGGACAGTCTAAATGAGCAGTTCTTC. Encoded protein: CASSWDSLNEQFF.